These 28 T cell receptor beta chains originate from one sample sequenced in a study of CD8+CD57+ T cells in acquired aplastic anemia. The sequenced patients had an expansion of CD8+CD57+ cells seen by flow cytometry. Genomic DNA served as template for TCR beta VDJ and CDR3 profiling. MiXCR, applied by TCRdb to the reads, yields one record per CDR3 protein. The table lists about 170,000 distinct CDR3 sequences, around 48% of them singletons. Input material: sorted CD4+, CD8+, or CD8+CD57+ T cells (not recorded which) from PBMCs. These receptors were taken from a human donor with aplastic anemia.

In DNA form, the CDR3 reads TGTGCCACCAGTGACCCTCGGACAGGGACCTACAATGAGCAGTTCTTC. As protein: CATSDPRTGTYNEQFF. V is TRBV24-1 and J is TRBJ2-1, with 8 bases that match TRBD1. Germline V lookup: CDR1 KGHDR, CDR2 SFDVKD. The CDR3 totals 16 residues. The V and J ends lost 4 bases and 2 bases, in that order; junction bases with no gene match: 6.

This clonotype was counted many times. The CDR3: CASSLSGGSYEQYF. CDR3 bases: TGCGCCAGCAGCCTTAGCGGGGGGTCCTACGAGCAGTACTTC. V gene TRBV5-1 combines with J gene TRBJ2-7; 10 bases are shared with TRBD2. This CDR3 comprises 14 residues. V shed 4 bases and J 1 base; nucleotides not matched to a gene: 2. Germline V gene lookup returns CDR1 SGHRS and CDR2 YFSETQ.

This clonotype was recorded at least ten times. The J gene is TRBJ2-7, the V gene TRBV19; 7 bases are a match to TRBD1. CDR3 size: 14 residues. The germline CDR1 and CDR2 sequences are LNHDA and SQIVND (reference sequence). The J segment lost 0 bases and the V segment lost 7 bases, leaving 6 bases of the junction unmatched. The CDR3 loop is CASTDRASSYEQYF. The CDR3 DNA follows: TGTGCCAGTACCGACAGGGCTTCCTCCTACGAGCAGTACTTC.

The table lists this clonotype with many counts. The chain links TRBV4-1 to TRBJ1-5, with 7 bases lining up with TRBD1. Unmatched junction bases numbered 7, after V lost 0 bases and J lost 11 bases. This CDR3 is 14 amino acids long. Germline V gene data show CDR1 as MGHRA and CDR2 as YSYEKL. The CDR3, as DNA: TGCGCCAGCAGCCAAGAGACAGGGAGTTGGTCCCAGCATTTT. It translates to CASSQETGSWSQHF.

This clonotype was detected a few times. The chain recombines TRBV20-1 with TRBJ2-1; TRBD2 matches 7 bases. Trimming took 3 bases from V and 6 from J; bases not matched to a gene: 8. Germline V gene lookup returns CDR1 DFQATT and CDR2 SNEGSKA (reference sequence). This CDR3 comprises 14 residues. CDR3 region: CSASRRESVNEQFF. The DNA of the CDR3 is TGCAGTGCTAGTCGGCGGGAGTCTGTCAATGAGCAGTTCTTC.

This clonotype appeared once. The chain is built from TRBV2 and TRBJ1-5, with 8 bases fitting TRBD1. The CDR3 length is 14 residues. The trim removed 6 bases at V and 6 bases at J, leaving 7 bases unmatched. Germline V CDR1 and CDR2: SNHLY, FYNNEI. CDR3 bases: TGTGCCAGCAGCGAAACAGGGGGTGCTCAGCCCCAGCATTTT. Protein: CASSETGGAQPQHF.

This clonotype was recorded many times. The V and J genes are TRBV7-2 and TRBJ1-2; 12 bases agree with TRBD1. Trimming took 5 bases from V and 6 from J; bases not matched to a gene: 7. The CDR3 has 15 amino acids. Germline V lookup: CDR1 SGHTA, CDR2 FQGNSA. This CDR3 reads CASSAWDRGQDGYTF. DNA for the CDR3: TGTGCCAGCAGCGCTTGGGACAGGGGGCAGGATGGCTACACCTTC.

Ten or more counts support this clonotype. V gene TRBV5-1 combines with J gene TRBJ2-3; D gene unclear. The CDR3 is 14 residues long. The V and J ends lost 1 base and 1 base respectively, with 7 bases between them. Germline CDR1 reads SGHRS; CDR2 reads YFSETQ. The CDR3 reads CASSLIVGTDTQYF. CDR3 DNA sequence: TGCGCCAGCAGCTTGATAGTCGGCACAGATACGCAGTATTTT.

In its sample, this clonotype was seen many times. V and J are TRBV5-6 and TRBJ1-2; D gene ambiguous. Germline CDR1 SGHDT, CDR2 YYEEEE. V lost 5 bases and J lost 4, with 15 bases in between. The CDR3 loop spans 14 amino acids. CDR3 DNA: TGTGCCAGCAGAAATGGGCCGTCTGGCTATGGCTACACCTTC. Protein sequence: CASRNGPSGYGYTF.

V usage is TRBV12-3 or TRBV12-4 and J usage is TRBJ2-1; 7 nucleotides line up with TRBD1. The CDR3 extends over 15 amino acids. V lost 2 bases, J lost 9 bases, and 10 bases stayed unmatched. The CDR3 reads CASSLYGDSSSEQFF. The CDR3 coding sequence is TGTGCCAGCAGTTTATATGGGGACAGCTCCAGTGAGCAGTTCTTC.

This chain uses TRBV6-1 with TRBJ1-1; possible D gene TRBD1, 6 bases. The V end was cut by 7 bases, the J end by 4 bases, with 16 bases between. The CDR3 is made up of 14 amino acids. Per germline, CDR1 MNHNS and CDR2 SASEGT. CDR3: CASTRGSAGTEAFF. CDR3 coding DNA: TGTGCCAGCACCAGGGGTTCGGCAGGCACTGAAGCTTTCTTT.

This clonotype was found a few times. The gene calls are TRBV19 and TRBJ2-5; D might be TRBD1 (5 bases). The CDR3 is made up of 11 amino acids. Germline loops: CDR1 LNHDA, CDR2 SQIVND (reference sequence). Trimming removed 10 bases at V and 4 bases at J, with 10 bases between. CDR3 DNA: TGTGCCACTCAGGGCAGAGAGACCCAGTACTTC. This sequence encodes CATQGRETQYF.

A few counts support this clonotype. V usage is TRBV12-3 or TRBV12-4 and J usage is TRBJ1-1; tentative D call: TRBD1 (5 bases). V was cut by 6 bases and J by 1 base, with 12 bases left in between. This CDR3 contains 14 residues. The CDR3 coding sequence is TGTGCCAGCAGACCGGGACGGAAGAACACTGAAGCTTTCTTT. Translated: CASRPGRKNTEAFF.

The J gene is TRBJ2-1, the V gene TRBV4-2; 14 bases agree with TRBD2. The CDR3 consists of 20 residues. Trimming at V came to 0 bases and at J to 4 bases, leaving 11 bases not matched to a gene. The germline V gene encodes CDR1 LGHNA and CDR2 YNFKEQ. The CDR3 is CASSQDLWTSGGSRYNEQFF. As DNA, the CDR3 is TGTGCCAGCAGCCAAGATCTGTGGACTAGCGGGGGGAGTAGGTACAATGAGCAGTTCTTC.

This clonotype was seen only a few times. The chain carries TRBV2 and TRBJ2-7; 7 bases agree with TRBD2. Germline CDR1 SNHLY, CDR2 FYNNEI. The CDR3 is 15 residues long. Trimming cost V 3 bases and J 3 bases; bases outside gene matches: 8. The CDR3 reads CASSEGYGGVYEQYF. In DNA form, the CDR3 reads TGTGCCAGCAGTGAGGGATATGGGGGGGTCTACGAGCAGTACTTC.

This chain connects TRBV6-5 to TRBJ2-2; 11 bases are shared with TRBD2. V trimming: 4 bases; J trimming: 3 bases; junction bases outside the gene matches: 4. Germline-derived CDR1 and CDR2 are MNHEY and SVGAGI. This CDR3 has 16 residues. CDR3 residues: CASSLAGGPDTGELFF. The CDR3, as DNA: TGTGCCAGCAGTTTAGCGGGGGGGCCCGACACCGGGGAGCTGTTTTTT.

V and J are TRBV12-3 or TRBV12-4 and TRBJ1-1, with a tentative D call TRBD1 (6 bases). Between the trimmed V and J ends, which lost 2 bases and 5 bases, there was a span of 9 bases. This CDR3 has 13 residues. In DNA, the CDR3 is TGTGCCAGCAGTTTAACAGGGAAGACTGAAGCTTTCTTT. It specifies CASSLTGKTEAFF.

This rearrangement joins TRBV15 to TRBJ1-1, with TRBD1 identical over 8 bases. V lost 2 bases, J lost 5 bases, and 4 bases stayed unmatched. The CDR3 extends over 14 amino acids. Germline V lookup: CDR1 LNHNV, CDR2 YYDKDF (reference sequence). CDR3 bases: TGTGCCACCAGCAGACAGGGGGCTCGTACTGAAGCTTTCTTT. Encoded protein: CATSRQGARTEAFF.

This clonotype has ten or more counts. The rearrangement links TRBV5-6 to TRBJ2-5; D unclear. The germline CDR1 and CDR2 sequences are SGHDT and YYEEEE. Trimming cost V 4 bases and J 4 bases, with 11 bases left between them. CDR3 length equals 13 residues. CDR3 sequence: CASSPGVGETQYF. The CDR3 DNA sequence: TGTGCCAGCAGCCCCGGAGTGGGAGAGACCCAGTACTTC.

The rearrangement uses TRBV15 and TRBJ2-1; the D is unclear. CDR1 is LNHNV and CDR2 is YYDKDF in the germline V gene (reference sequence). The CDR3 has 14 residues. The ends were cut back, 5 bases at V and 5 bases at J, with 13 bases in the middle. For the CDR3, the DNA is TGTGCCACCAGCCCCAGTTCGGTCCACAATGAGCAGTTCTTC. Translated: CATSPSSVHNEQFF.

V gene TRBV6-1 combines with J gene TRBJ2-7; D ambiguous. The CDR3 is made up of 13 amino acids. Germline V gene data show CDR1 as MNHNS and CDR2 as SASEGT. The V gene lost 7 bases and the J gene lost 7 bases, with 17 bases spanning the gap. CDR3 coding DNA: TGTGCCAGCACCCTTGGTTACCCGGGTGAGCAGTACTTC. Translated, it gives CASTLGYPGEQYF.

There are many counts of this clonotype. The V call is TRBV20-1, the J call TRBJ1-6, with a tentative D call TRBD1 (5 bases). The V gene's germline CDR1 is DFQATT and CDR2 SNEGSKA (reference sequence). The V gene lost 7 bases and the J gene lost 5 bases, with 24 bases spanning the gap. The CDR3 contains 17 residues. CDR3 DNA: TGCAGTGGGGGAATTGGGGGAGGGCGTTCAGATAATTCACCCCTCCACTTT. This sequence encodes CSGGIGGGRSDNSPLHF.

A few counts support this clonotype. The chain uses TRBV2 and TRBJ1-5; no firm D call. V was cut by 6 bases and J by 0 bases, with 12 bases left in between. Germline assignment: CDR1 SNHLY and CDR2 FYNNEI. The CDR3 consists of 15 residues. CDR3 bases: TGTGCCAGCAGAGGAATAGCCTATAGCAATCAGCCCCAGCATTTT. Amino acid sequence: CASRGIAYSNQPQHF.

The V gene is TRBV19, the J gene TRBJ2-1; D tentatively fits TRBD1 or TRBD2 (6 bases each). Germline V gene sequence: CDR1 LNHDA, CDR2 SQIVND (reference sequence). The length of the CDR3 is 15 residues. Trimming pared 6 bases from V and 2 bases from J, leaving 14 bases between. CDR3: CASSGTGAPYNEQFF. The CDR3 DNA reads as TGTGCCAGTAGCGGCACGGGGGCCCCCTACAATGAGCAGTTCTTC. The full variable domain, rest sourced from reference TRBV19 and TRBJ2-1, is DGGITQSPKYLFRKEGQNVTLSCEQNLNHDAMYWYRQDPGQGLRLIYYSQIVNDFQKGDIAEGYSVSREKKESFPLTVTSAQKNPTAFYLCASSGTGAPYNEQFFGPGTRLTVL.

Regarding this clonotype: The junction shows a germline mismatch at one end, possibly a read error. The J gene is TRBJ2-7, the V gene TRBV29-1; 11 nucleotides match TRBD2. Germline CDR1 is SQVTM and CDR2 is ANQGSEA. The CDR3 is made up of 14 amino acids. CDR3 sequence reads: CSVEVAGGNYEQYF. The CDR3 bases are TGCAGCGTGGAAGTAGCGGGGGGGAACTACGAGCAGTACTTC.

The CDR3 reads CASSFDRGAYEQYF. The CDR3 bases are TGCGCCAGCAGCTTTGACAGGGGAGCCTACGAGCAGTACTTC. This rearrangement joins TRBV5-1 to TRBJ2-7; 8 nucleotides line up with TRBD1. The CDR3 consists of 14 residues. V dropped 2 bases and J dropped 2; count of bases not matched to a gene: 3. Germline V gene lookup returns CDR1 SGHRS and CDR2 YFSETQ.

This sequence joins TRBV2 and TRBJ2-7, with 8 bases fitting TRBD2. Trimming took 8 bases from V and 7 from J; bases not matched to a gene: 10. Germline V gives CDR1 SNHLY, CDR2 FYNNEI. This CDR3 is built from 13 residues. The CDR3 nucleotides read TGTGCCAGCTTCGGGGGGGCAGTGGGGGAGCAGTACTTC. Protein product: CASFGGAVGEQYF. The entire variable domain, with the rest obtained from reference TRBV2 and TRBJ2-7, is as follows: EPEVTQTPSHQVTQMGQEVILRCVPISNHLYFYWYRQILGQKVEFLVSFYNNEISEKSEIFDDQFSVERPDGSNFTLKIRSTKLEDSAMYFCASFGGAVGEQYFGPGTRLTVT.

This clonotype was counted ten times or more. The junction does not match germline at one end; this may be a read error. V is TRBV6-1 and J is TRBJ1-2, with D uncertain. This CDR3 has 13 residues. CDR1 MNHNS and CDR2 SASEGT come from the germline V gene. The CDR3 DNA sequence: TGTGCCAACAGTGAAGCCCGTGGAGAGGGCTACACCTTC. Its protein product is CANSEARGEGYTF.